This T cell receptor beta chain derives from a study of patients and donors after allogeneic stem cell transplantation. CDR3 length equals 11 residues. V was cut by 6 bases and J by 8 bases, with 8 bases left in between. Germline V gene data show CDR1 as DFQATT and CDR2 as SNEGSKA (reference sequence). MiXCR, run by TCRdb on the RT-PCR reads, gives a single entry per CDR3 protein. The sample carries 390,000 or so distinct CDR3 sequences, roughly 16% recorded once. The chain links TRBV20-1 to TRBJ1-6; D is ambiguous. This clonotype was obtained from a human donor who was either an allogeneic HSCT recipient or a stem cell or donor lymphocyte infusion donor (not recorded which). It is not recorded whose cells these are; they may come from a transplant donor. Material: blood, either unsorted or a sorted T cell fraction (not recorded which). CDR3: CSATPDSPLHF. CDR3 in DNA: TGCAGTGCAACCCCGGATTCACCCCTCCACTTT.